The T cell receptor beta chain under discussion was sequenced for a study of T cells in Graves' hyperthyroidism and ophthalmopathy. Notes on the study in general: Ophthalmopathy was identified by the model a median about six months ahead of onset.

From RNA transcripts, TCR beta CDR3 regions were amplified. HTBI primers were the set used in a first-round RT-PCR of the TCR CDR3. TCRdb independently ran MiXCR on the multiplex PCR reads; one entry per CDR3 protein. The sample contains 400,000 or so distinct CDR3 sequences, approximately 16% of which appear only once. J lost 7 bases, V lost 5 bases, and 6 bases had no gene match. The CDR3 has 15 amino acids. Germline CDR1 and CDR2: SGHAT and FQNNGV. Turning to this clonotype: The antigen is not known.

Investigators excluded patients with uncontrolled infection, other autoimmune disease, pregnancy or lactation. The sequenced material came from blood. The sequence was collected from a woman in her sixties with Graves' ophthalmopathy. The rearrangement uses TRBV11-2 and TRBJ2-1; the match to TRBD2 covers 12 bases. The DNA of the CDR3 is TGTGCCAGCAGCCCTCGGACTAGCGGGACTAATGAGCAGTTCTTC. This gives the protein CASSPRTSGTNEQFF. The variable domain in full, with the rest retrieved from reference TRBV11-2 and TRBJ2-1, is EAGVAQSPRYKIIEKRQSVAFWCNPISGHATLYWYQQILGQGPKLLIQFQNNGVVDDSQLPKDRFSAERLKGVDSTLKIQPAKLEDSAVYLCASSPRTSGTNEQFFGPGTRLTVL.